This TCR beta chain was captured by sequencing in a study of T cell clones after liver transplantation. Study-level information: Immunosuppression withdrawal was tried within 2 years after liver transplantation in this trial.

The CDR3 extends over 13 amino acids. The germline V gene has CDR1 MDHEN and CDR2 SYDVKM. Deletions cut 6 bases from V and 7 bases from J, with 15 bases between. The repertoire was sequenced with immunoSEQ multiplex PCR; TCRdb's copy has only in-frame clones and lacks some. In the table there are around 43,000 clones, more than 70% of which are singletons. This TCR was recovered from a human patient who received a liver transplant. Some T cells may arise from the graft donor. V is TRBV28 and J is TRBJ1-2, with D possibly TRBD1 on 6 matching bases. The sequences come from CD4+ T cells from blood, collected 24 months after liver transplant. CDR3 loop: CASRVGGAGGYTF. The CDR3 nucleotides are TGTGCCAGCAGGGTAGGGGGGGCTGGTGGCTACACCTTC.